This T cell receptor (beta chain) comes out of a study of shared clonotypes between healthy human individuals. This clone was seen once. No antigen is known for it. Clones were sequenced by immunoSEQ multiplex PCR, and TCRdb holds only the in-frame ones, with some missing. This table has about 710,000 clones, around 73% appearing once. Findings and caveats of the study: Sharing of clonotypes among donors was expected to vary with sequencing depth. Large depth notwithstanding, sorted-subset sequencing proved incomplete by rarefaction.

This CDR3 is 14 amino acids long. Germline V gene lookup returns CDR1 MNHEY and CDR2 SMNVEV (reference sequence). V was pared by 6 bases and J by 0 bases, with 10 bases between. The sample was memory CD4+ T cells sorted from blood. The sample's subset: CD45RA-negative fraction. This receptor was taken from a woman under 40 in good health. The V call is TRBV27, the J call TRBJ2-3; no clear D gene. CDR3 residues: CASSLQSSTDTQYF. CDR3 coding DNA: TGTGCCAGCAGCCTTCAGAGCAGCACAGATACGCAGTATTTT.